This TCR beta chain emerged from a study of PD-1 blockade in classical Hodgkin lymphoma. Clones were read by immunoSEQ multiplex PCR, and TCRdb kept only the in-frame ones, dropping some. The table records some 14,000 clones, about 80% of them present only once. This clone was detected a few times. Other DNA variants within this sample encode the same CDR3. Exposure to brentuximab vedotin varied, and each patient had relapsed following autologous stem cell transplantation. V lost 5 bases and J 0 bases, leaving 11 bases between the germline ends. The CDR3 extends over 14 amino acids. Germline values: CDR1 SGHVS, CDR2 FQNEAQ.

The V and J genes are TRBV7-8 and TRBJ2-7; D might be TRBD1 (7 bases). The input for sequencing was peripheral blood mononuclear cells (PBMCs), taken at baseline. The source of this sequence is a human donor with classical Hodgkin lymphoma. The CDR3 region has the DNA TGTGCCAGCAGCCCGCGGGACAGCTCCTACGAGCAGTACTTC. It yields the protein CASSPRDSSYEQYF.